The 7 T cell receptor beta chains presented below share a single source sample, sequenced in a study of CD8+ T cells in alopecia areata. The treatment here: oral pan-JAK inhibitor, 5-10 mg twice daily. Following RNA extraction, reverse transcription yielded cDNA that acted as the sequencing template. Measured with immunoSEQ multiplex PCR; TCRdb has only the in-frame clones, and not every one. The sample lists 180,000 or so clones; 40% to 65% were seen once. The sequencing used CD8+ T cells sorted from blood, collected at week 52, from a patient treated with tofacitinib. All receptors derive from a human donor with alopecia areata.

The sample holds a few counts of this clone. The rearrangement joins TRBV4-1 to TRBJ2-1; TRBD1 matches at 8 bases. Germline V gene sequence: CDR1 MGHRA, CDR2 YSYEKL. The CDR3 runs 14 residues. V dropped 5 bases and J dropped 4; count of bases not matched to a gene: 4. The CDR3 nucleotides read TGCGCCAGCAGCTTTGGACAGGGTTACAATGAGCAGTTCTTC. This sequence encodes CASSFGQGYNEQFF.

The sample holds a few counts of this clone. This chain links TRBV14 with TRBJ2-6, with D unresolved. Looked up from germline, CDR1 is SGHDN and CDR2 is FVKESK. V lost 6 bases to trimming and J lost 4 bases, with 7 bases between them. The CDR3 spans 13 residues. The CDR3 region has the DNA TGTGCCAGCAGGGCTCCCGGGGCCAACGTCCTGACTTTC. It specifies CASRAPGANVLTF.

This clone was seen only a few times. V gene TRBV5-6 combines with J gene TRBJ2-7; D is unclear. The germline V gene encodes CDR1 SGHDT and CDR2 YYEEEE. This CDR3 is 16 amino acids long. V was cut by 0 bases and J by 0 bases, with 13 bases left in between. The CDR3 DNA is TGTGCCAGCAGCTTGGATCCAACAACTCCCTCCTACGAGCAGTACTTC. Its translation is CASSLDPTTPSYEQYF. The full variable domain, completed using reference TRBV5-6 and TRBJ2-7, is DAGVTQSPTHLIKTRGQQVTLRCSPKSGHDTVSWYQQALGQGPQFIFQYYEEEERQRGNFPDRFSGHQFPNYSSELNVNALLLGDSALYLCASSLDPTTPSYEQYFGPGTRLTVT.

The genes are TRBV30 and TRBJ1-2; D is unresolved. The V end was cut by 4 bases, the J end by 0 bases, with 9 bases between. From germline, CDR1 is GTSNPN and CDR2 SVGIG (reference sequence). CDR3 length: 13 residues. The chain's CDR3 is CAWIPKANYGYTF. As DNA, the CDR3 is TGTGCCTGGATCCCCAAAGCTAACTATGGCTACACCTTC.

The chain couples TRBV7-9 to TRBJ2-1, with D possibly being TRBD1 or TRBD2 (6 bases each). The germline V gene has CDR1 SEHNR and CDR2 FQNEAQ (reference sequence). The V end lost 2 bases, the J end lost 8 bases, and 7 bases lay between the germline ends. The CDR3 covers 12 residues. In DNA form, the CDR3 reads TGTGCCAGCAGCTTAAGGGGGGATGAGCAGTTCTTC. It specifies CASSLRGDEQFF. Drawing the rest from reference TRBV7-9 and TRBJ2-1, the complete variable domain is DTGVSQNPRHKITKRGQNVTFRCDPISEHNRLYWYRQTLGQGPEFLTYFQNEAQLEKSRLLSDRFSAERPKGSFSTLEIQRTEQGDSAMYLCASSLRGDEQFFGPGTRLTVL.

The rearrangement joins TRBV19 to TRBJ2-1, with D perhaps TRBD2 (6 bases). The CDR3 sequence is 15 residues long. CDR1 and CDR2 from the germline V gene are LNHDA and SQIVND (reference sequence). The V gene lost 6 bases and the J gene lost 7 bases, with 19 bases spanning the gap. In DNA, the CDR3 is TGTGCCAGTAGGGACATAACCAATGGGGGGAATGAGCAGTTCTTC. Amino acid sequence: CASRDITNGGNEQFF.

This chain connects TRBV5-1 to TRBJ2-3, with D perhaps given as TRBD1 or TRBD2 (6 bases each). The CDR3 loop spans 15 amino acids. Germline-derived CDR1 and CDR2 are SGHRS and YFSETQ. V gave up 4 bases and J gave up 2 bases, with 14 bases separating them. The CDR3 region has the DNA TGCGCCAGCAGCCTGACGGGGGCCTACACAGATACGCAGTATTTT. It yields the protein CASSLTGAYTDTQYF.